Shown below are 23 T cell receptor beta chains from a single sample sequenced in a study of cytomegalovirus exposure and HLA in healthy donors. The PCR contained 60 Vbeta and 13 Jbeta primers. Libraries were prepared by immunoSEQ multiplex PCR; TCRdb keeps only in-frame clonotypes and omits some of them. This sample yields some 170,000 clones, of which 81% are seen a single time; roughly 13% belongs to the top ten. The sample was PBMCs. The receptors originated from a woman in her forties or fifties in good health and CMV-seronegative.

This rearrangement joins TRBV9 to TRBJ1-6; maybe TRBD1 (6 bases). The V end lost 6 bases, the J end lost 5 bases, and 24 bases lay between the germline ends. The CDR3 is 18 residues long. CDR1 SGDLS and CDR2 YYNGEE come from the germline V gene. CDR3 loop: CASTANDVRGFDNSPLHF. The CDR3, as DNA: TGTGCCAGCACCGCGAATGATGTAAGGGGGTTCGATAATTCACCCCTCCACTTT.

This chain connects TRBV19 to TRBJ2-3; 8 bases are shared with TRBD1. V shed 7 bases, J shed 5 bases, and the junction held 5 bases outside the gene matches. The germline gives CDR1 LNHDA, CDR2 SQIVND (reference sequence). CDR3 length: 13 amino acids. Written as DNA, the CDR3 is TGTGCCAGTAACAGGGGGTTGCAAGATACGCAGTATTTT. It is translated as CASNRGLQDTQYF. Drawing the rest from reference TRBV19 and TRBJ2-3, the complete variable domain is DGGITQSPKYLFRKEGQNVTLSCEQNLNHDAMYWYRQDPGQGLRLIYYSQIVNDFQKGDIAEGYSVSREKKESFPLTVTSAQKNPTAFYLCASNRGLQDTQYFGPGTRLTVL.

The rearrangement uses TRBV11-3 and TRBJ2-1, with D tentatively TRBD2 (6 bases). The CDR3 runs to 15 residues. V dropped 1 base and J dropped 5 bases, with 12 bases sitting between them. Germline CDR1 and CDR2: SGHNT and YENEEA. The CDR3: CASSLGGGRHNEQFF. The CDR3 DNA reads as TGTGCCAGCAGCTTAGGTGGGGGGAGACACAATGAGCAGTTCTTC.

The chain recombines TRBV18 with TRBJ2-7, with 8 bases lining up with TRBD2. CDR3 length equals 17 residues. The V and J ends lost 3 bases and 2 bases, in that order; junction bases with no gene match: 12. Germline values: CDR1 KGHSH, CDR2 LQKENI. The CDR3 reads CASSPTVGSGNTYEQYF. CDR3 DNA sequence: TGTGCCAGCTCACCGACCGTCGGTAGCGGGAATACCTACGAGCAGTACTTC.

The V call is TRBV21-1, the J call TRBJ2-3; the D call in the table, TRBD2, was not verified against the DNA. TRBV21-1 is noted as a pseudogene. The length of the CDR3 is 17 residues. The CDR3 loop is CASRPTGTSGTTDTQYF. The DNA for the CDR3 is TGTGCCAGCAGACCCACCGGGACTAGCGGGACCACAGATACGCAGTATTTT.

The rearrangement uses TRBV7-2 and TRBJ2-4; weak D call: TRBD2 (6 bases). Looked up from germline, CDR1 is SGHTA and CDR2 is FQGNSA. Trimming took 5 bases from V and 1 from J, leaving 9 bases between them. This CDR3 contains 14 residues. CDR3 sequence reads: CASSLTSAKNIQYF. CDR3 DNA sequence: TGTGCCAGCAGCCTGACTAGTGCCAAAAACATTCAGTACTTC.

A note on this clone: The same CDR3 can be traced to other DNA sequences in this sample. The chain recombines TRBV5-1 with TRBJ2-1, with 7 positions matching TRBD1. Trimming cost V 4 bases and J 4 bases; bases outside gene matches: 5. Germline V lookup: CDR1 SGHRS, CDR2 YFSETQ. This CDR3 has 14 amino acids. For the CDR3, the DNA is TGCGCCAGCAGCCTGGGGGACAGTTACAATGAGCAGTTCTTC. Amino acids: CASSLGDSYNEQFF.

CDR3: CASSATGGTGANVLTF. CDR3 coding DNA: TGCGCCAGCAGCGCCACAGGGGGAACTGGGGCCAACGTCCTGACTTTC. The chain combines TRBV5-1 with TRBJ2-6; 8 bases map to TRBD1. CDR3 length: 16 residues. V trimming: 4 bases; J trimming: 2 bases; junction bases outside the gene matches: 5. Per germline, CDR1 SGHRS and CDR2 YFSETQ. The variable domain in full, completed from reference TRBV5-1 and TRBJ2-6, reads KAGVTQTPRYLIKTRGQQVTLSCSPISGHRSVSWYQQTPGQGLQFLFEYFSETQRNKGNFPGRFSGRQFSNSRSEMNVSTLELGDSALYLCASSATGGTGANVLTFGAGSRLTVL.

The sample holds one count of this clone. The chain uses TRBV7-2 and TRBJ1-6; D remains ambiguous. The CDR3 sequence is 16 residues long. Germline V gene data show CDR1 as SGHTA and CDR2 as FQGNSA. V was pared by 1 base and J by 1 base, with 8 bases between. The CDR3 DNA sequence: TGTGCCAGCAGCTTAGACGCGGGGTCCTATAATTCACCCCTCCACTTT. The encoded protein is CASSLDAGSYNSPLHF. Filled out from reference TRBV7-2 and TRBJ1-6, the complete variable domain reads GAGVSQSPSNKVTEKGKDVELRCDPISGHTALYWYRQSLGQGLEFLIYFQGNSAPDKSGLPSDRFSAERTGGSVSTLTIQRTQQEDSAVYLCASSLDAGSYNSPLHFGNGTRLTVT.

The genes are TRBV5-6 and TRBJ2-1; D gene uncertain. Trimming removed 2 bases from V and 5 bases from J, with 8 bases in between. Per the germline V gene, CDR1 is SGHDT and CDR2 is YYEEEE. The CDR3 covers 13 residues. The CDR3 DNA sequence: TGTGCCAGCAGCTTCGGAGCTGACAATGAGCAGTTCTTC. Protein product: CASSFGADNEQFF.

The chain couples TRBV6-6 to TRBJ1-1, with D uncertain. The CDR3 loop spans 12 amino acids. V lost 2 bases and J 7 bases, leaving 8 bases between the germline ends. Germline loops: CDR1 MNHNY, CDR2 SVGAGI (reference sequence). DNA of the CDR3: TGTGCCAGCAGTTACATAGCCGGTGAAGCTTTCTTT. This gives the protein CASSYIAGEAFF.

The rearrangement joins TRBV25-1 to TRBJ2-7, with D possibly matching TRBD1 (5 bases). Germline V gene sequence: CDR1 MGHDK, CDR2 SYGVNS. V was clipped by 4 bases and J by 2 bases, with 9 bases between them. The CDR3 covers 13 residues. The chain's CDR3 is CASSAAGTYEQYF. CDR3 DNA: TGTGCCAGCAGTGCGGCAGGGACCTACGAGCAGTACTTC.

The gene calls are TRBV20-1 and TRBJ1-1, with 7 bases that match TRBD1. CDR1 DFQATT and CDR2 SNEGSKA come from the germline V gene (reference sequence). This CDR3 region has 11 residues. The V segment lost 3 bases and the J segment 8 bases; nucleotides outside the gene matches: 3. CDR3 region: CSARTQGEAFF. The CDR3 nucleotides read TGCAGTGCTAGGACACAGGGGGAAGCTTTCTTT.

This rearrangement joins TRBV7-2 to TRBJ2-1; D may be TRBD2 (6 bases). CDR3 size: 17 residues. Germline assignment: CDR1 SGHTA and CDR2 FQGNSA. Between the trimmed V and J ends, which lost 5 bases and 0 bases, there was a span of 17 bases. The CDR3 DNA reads TGTGCCAGCAGCCAAGGGTGGGGGGTCAGCTCCTACAATGAGCAGTTCTTC. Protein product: CASSQGWGVSSYNEQFF.

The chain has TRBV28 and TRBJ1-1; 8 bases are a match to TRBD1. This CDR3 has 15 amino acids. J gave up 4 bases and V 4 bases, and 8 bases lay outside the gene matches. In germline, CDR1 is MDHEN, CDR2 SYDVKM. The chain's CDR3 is CASSSIQDRVTEAFF. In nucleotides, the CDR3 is TGTGCCAGCAGTTCAATCCAGGACAGGGTCACTGAAGCTTTCTTT.

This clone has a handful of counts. The CDR3 region is CASSLDPVYTEAFF. The CDR3, as DNA: TGTGCCAGCAGCTTAGATCCAGTGTACACTGAAGCTTTCTTT. The rearrangement uses TRBV11-2 and TRBJ1-1; no clear D. The length of the CDR3 is 14 residues. The germline V gene has CDR1 SGHAT and CDR2 FQNNGV. Trimming shortened V by 0 bases and J by 3 bases, and 8 bases separated the two germline ends. Variable domain in full (rest from reference TRBV11-2 and TRBJ1-1): EAGVAQSPRYKIIEKRQSVAFWCNPISGHATLYWYQQILGQGPKLLIQFQNNGVVDDSQLPKDRFSAERLKGVDSTLKIQPAKLEDSAVYLCASSLDPVYTEAFFGQGTRLTVV.

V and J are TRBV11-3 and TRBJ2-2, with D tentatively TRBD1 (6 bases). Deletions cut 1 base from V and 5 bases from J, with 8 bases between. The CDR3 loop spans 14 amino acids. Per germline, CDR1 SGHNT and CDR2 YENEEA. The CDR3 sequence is CASSLGTATGELFF. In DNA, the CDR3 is TGTGCCAGCAGCTTAGGGACAGCTACCGGGGAGCTGTTTTTT.

The CDR3 DNA reads as TGTGCCACCTCTAGCGGGAAGGACAATGAGCAGTTCTTC. Translated: CATSSGKDNEQFF. This chain uses TRBV10-3 with TRBJ2-1; TRBD2 matches at 9 bases. Per the germline V gene, CDR1 is ENHRY and CDR2 is SYGVKD. Trimming removed 10 bases from V and 5 bases from J; junction bases left unmatched: 6. The CDR3 is made up of 13 amino acids.

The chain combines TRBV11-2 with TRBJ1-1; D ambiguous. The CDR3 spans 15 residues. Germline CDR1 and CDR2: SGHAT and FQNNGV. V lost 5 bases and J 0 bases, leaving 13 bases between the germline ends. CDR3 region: CASSAGSYMNTEAFF. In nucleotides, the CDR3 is TGTGCCAGCAGCGCGGGGTCTTATATGAACACTGAAGCTTTCTTT.

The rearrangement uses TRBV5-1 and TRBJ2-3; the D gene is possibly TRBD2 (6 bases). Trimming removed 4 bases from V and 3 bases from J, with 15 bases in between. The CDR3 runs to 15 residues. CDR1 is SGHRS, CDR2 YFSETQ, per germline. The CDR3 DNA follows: TGCGCCAGCAGCAACGGGGGTAGAATAACAGATACGCAGTATTTT. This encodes CASSNGGRITDTQYF.

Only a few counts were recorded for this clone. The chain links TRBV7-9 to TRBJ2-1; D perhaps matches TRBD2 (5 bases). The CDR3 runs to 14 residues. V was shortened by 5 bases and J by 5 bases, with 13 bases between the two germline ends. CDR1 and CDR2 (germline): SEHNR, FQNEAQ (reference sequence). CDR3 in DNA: TGTGCCAGCAGCCTCGGCTGGGAGAACAATGAGCAGTTCTTC. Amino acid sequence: CASSLGWENNEQFF.

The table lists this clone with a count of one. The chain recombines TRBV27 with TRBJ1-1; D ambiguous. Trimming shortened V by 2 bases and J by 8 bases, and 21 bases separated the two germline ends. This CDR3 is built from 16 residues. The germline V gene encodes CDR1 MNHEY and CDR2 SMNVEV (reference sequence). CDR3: CASSLKLGGRPTEAFF. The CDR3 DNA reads TGTGCCAGCAGTTTAAAACTCGGCGGGCGCCCTACAGAAGCTTTCTTT.

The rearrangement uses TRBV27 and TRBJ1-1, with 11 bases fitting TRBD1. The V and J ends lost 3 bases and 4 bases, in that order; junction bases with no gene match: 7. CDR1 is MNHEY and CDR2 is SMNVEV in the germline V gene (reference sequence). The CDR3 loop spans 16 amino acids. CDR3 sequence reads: CASSLRTGGSGTEAFF. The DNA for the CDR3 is TGTGCCAGCAGTTTGCGGACAGGGGGCTCGGGCACTGAAGCTTTCTTT.